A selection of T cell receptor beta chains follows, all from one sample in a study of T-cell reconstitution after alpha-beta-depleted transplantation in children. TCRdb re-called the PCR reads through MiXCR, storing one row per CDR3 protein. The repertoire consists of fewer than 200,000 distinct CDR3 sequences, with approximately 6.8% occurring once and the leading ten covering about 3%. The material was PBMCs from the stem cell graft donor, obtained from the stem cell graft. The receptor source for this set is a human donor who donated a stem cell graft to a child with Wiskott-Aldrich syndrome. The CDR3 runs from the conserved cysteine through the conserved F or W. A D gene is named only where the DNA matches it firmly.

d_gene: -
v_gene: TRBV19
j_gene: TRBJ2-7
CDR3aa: CASMDSTYEQYF

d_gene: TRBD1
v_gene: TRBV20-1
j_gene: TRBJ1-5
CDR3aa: CSATRDSSNQPQHF

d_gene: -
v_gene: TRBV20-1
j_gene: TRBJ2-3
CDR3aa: CSAPTAASGTDTQYF

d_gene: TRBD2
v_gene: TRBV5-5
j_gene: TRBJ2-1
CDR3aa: CASSLNSGNYNEQFF

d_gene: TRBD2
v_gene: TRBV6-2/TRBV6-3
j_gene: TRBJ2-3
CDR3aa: CASSPLKLAGGPTSTDTQYF

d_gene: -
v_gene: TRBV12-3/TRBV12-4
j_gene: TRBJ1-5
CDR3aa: CASSFWLRSRVRLGNQPQHF

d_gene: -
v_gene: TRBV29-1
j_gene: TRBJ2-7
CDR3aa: CSVSRSYEQYF

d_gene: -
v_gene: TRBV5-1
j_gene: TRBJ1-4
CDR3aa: CASSPPANEKLFF

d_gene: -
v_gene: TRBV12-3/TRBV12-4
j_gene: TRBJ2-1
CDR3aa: CASSYSRSYNEQFF

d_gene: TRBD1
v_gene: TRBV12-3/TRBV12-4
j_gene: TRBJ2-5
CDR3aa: CASSSGQGAFETQYF

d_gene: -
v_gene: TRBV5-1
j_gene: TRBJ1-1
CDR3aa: CASTPRSTGMNTEAFF

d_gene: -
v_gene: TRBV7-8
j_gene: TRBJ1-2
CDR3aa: CASSPTRQYGYTF

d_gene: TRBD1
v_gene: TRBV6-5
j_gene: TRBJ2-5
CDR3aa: CASSYNRGQETQYF

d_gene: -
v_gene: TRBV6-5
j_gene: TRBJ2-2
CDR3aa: CASSYPPSNTGELFF

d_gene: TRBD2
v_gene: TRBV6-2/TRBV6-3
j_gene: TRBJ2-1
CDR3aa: CASSRFVQGAGGQLEQFF

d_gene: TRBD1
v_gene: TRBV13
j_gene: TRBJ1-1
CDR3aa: CASSLGVGGQETFF

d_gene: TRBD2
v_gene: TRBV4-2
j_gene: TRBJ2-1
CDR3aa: CASSQAARGRTSGGYNEQFF

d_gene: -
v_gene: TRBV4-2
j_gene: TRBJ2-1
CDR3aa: CASSQDGQKQFF

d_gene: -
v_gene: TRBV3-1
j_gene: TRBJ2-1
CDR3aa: CASSSHANEQFF

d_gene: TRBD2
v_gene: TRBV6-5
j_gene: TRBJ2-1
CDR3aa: CASRLYGTSGNNEQFF

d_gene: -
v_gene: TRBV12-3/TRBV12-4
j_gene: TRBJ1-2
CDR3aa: CASTPVGDRYGYTF

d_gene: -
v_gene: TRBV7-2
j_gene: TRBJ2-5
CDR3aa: CASSLVGLGVAEETQYF

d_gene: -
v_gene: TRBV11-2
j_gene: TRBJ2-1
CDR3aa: CASSLDQSGEQFF

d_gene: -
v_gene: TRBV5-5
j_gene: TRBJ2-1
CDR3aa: CASSLDSRYSYNEQFF

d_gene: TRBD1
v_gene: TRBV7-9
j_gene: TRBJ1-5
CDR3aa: CASSDDRGWQPQHF

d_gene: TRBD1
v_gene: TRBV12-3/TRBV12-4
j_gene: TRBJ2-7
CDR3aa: CASSDWTGMYF

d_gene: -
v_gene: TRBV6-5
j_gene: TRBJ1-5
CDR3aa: CASSYSTGDQPQHF

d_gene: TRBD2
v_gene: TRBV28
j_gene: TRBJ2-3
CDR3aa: CASERGFADTQYF

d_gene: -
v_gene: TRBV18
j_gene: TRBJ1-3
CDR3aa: CASSPQSGPGNTIYF

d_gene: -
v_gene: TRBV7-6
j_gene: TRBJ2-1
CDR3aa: CASSFIGGNEQFF

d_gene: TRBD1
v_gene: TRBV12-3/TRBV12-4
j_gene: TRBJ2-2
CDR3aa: CASATGTANTGELFF

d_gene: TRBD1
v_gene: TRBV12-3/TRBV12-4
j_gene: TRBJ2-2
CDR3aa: CASSPTRTGRTGELFF

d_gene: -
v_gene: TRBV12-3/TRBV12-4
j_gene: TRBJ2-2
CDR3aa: CASTLDRTGELFF

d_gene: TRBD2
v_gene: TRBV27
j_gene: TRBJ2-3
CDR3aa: CAISPSGGDSTDTQYF

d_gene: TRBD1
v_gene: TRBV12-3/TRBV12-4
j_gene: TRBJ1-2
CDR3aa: CASSVQTGINYGYTF

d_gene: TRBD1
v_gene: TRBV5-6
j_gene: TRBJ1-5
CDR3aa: CASSLRQGFLQPQHF

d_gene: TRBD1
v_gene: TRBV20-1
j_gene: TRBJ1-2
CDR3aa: CSARPQGANYGYTF

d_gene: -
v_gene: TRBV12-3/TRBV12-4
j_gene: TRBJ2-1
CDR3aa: CASSSWGLVVNEQFF

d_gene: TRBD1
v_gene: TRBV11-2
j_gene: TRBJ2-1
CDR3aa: CASRETGDFVPEQFF

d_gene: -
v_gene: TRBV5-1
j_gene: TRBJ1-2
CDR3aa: CASSPGETRRGYTF

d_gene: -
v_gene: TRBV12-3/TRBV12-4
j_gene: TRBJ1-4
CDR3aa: CASSLQGATNEKLFF

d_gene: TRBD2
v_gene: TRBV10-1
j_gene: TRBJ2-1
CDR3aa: CASSEFSGGPSNEQFF

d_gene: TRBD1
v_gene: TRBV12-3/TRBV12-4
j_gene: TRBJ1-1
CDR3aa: CASSLAGTGGNTEAFF

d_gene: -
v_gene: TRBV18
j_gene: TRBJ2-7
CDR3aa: CASSPHPGPYEQYF

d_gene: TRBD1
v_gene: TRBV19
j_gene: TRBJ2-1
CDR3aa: CASRRAPGQGIDEQFF

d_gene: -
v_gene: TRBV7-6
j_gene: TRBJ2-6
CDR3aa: CASSRPYSGANVLTF

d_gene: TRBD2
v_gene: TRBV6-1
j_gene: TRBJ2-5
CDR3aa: CASSGPSGAGTQYF

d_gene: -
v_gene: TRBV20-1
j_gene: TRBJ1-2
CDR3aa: CSARTPGQLADGYTF

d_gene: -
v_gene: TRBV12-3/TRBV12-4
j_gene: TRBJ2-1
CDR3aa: CASSTLGYEQARFF

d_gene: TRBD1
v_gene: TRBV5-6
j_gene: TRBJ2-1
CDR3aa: CASSRTGIMDEQFF